The subject of this entry is one TCR beta chain. The CDR3 totals 14 residues. CDR1 MNHEY and CDR2 SMNVEV come from the germline V gene (reference sequence). J lost 8 bases, V lost 5 bases, and 9 bases had no gene match. TCRdb's table, derived via immunoSEQ multiplex PCR, lists solely in-frame clones and lacks some. The repertoire holds some 79,000 clones, with 80% to 95% as singletons. This entry belongs to a study of control samples from healthy donors and cancer patients. The TCR originated in a woman aged 40 to 50 with lung cancer. Sequences were obtained from PBMCs. The chain links TRBV27 to TRBJ1-1, with 9 bases matching TRBD1. The DNA for the CDR3 is TGTGCCAGCAGTCCCCATTCCGGGACAGGGGAAGCTTTCTTT. Its protein is CASSPHSGTGEAFF.